A selection of T cell receptor beta chains follows, all from one sample in a study of blood T cell repertoires in COVID-19. Using immunoSEQ multiplex PCR, the repertoire was profiled, and TCRdb retains in-frame clones only, with some absent. The sample has around 30,000 clones, around 77% seen once. The sequenced sample was peripheral blood. The receptors derive from a human donor in a cohort sampled during active COVID-19. Both conserved end residues are part of each CDR3. The D gene is left open where the match is weak. Size tells how often a clone was seen (once, few, many) or the class of an expanded clone, and some rows leave it out.

len: 14; v_gene: TRBV2; abundance: .; d_gene: .; j_gene: TRBJ2-7; CDR3aa: CASSDSSVSYEQYF; CDR3nt: TGTGCCAGCAGTGATAGTAGCGTCTCCTACGAGCAGTACTTC
len: 17; v_gene: TRBV2; abundance: .; d_gene: TRBD1; j_gene: TRBJ2-2; CDR3aa: CASSKRGGQGDPGELFF; CDR3nt: TGTGCCAGCAGTAAAAGGGGGGGACAGGGTGATCCCGGGGAGCTGTTTTTT
len: 18; v_gene: TRBV7-9; abundance: few; d_gene: TRBD2; j_gene: TRBJ2-1; CDR3aa: CASSLKRRTSGRRNEQFF; CDR3nt: TGTGCCAGCAGCCTTAAGCGTCGGACTAGCGGGAGGAGGAATGAGCAGTTCTTC
len: 14; v_gene: TRBV11-2; abundance: .; d_gene: .; j_gene: TRBJ2-7; CDR3aa: CASSLAGLFYEQYF; CDR3nt: TGTGCCAGCAGCTTAGCAGGGCTTTTCTACGAGCAGTACTTC
len: 15; v_gene: TRBV28; abundance: .; d_gene: .; j_gene: TRBJ2-7; CDR3aa: CASSPSLPGNYEQYF; CDR3nt: TGTGCCAGCAGCCCCTCCCTCCCGGGGAACTACGAGCAGTACTTC
len: 14; v_gene: TRBV25-1; abundance: .; d_gene: .; j_gene: TRBJ2-2; CDR3aa: CARCRGSNTGELFF; CDR3nt: TGTGCCAGGTGCAGGGGTTCGAACACCGGGGAGCTGTTTTTT
len: 16; v_gene: TRBV5-6; abundance: .; d_gene: .; j_gene: TRBJ1-1; CDR3aa: CASSHGFDRKNTEAFF; CDR3nt: TGTGCCAGCAGCCATGGGTTTGACAGAAAGAACACTGAAGCTTTCTTT
len: 16; v_gene: TRBV6-2/TRBV6-3; abundance: few; d_gene: .; j_gene: TRBJ2-4; CDR3aa: CASSYRAGDFRNIQYF; CDR3nt: TGTGCCAGCAGTTACCGTGCAGGGGATTTTCGAAACATTCAGTACTTC
len: 10; v_gene: TRBV24-1; abundance: few; d_gene: TRBD1; j_gene: TRBJ1-1; CDR3aa: CATRDREAFF; CDR3nt: TGTGCCACCAGGGACAGGGAGGCTTTCTTT
len: 15; v_gene: TRBV6-6; abundance: .; d_gene: TRBD1; j_gene: TRBJ1-2; CDR3aa: CASSYPRDRGTGYTF; CDR3nt: TGTGCCAGCAGTTACCCAAGGGACAGGGGGACAGGCTACACCTTC
len: 12; v_gene: TRBV12-3/TRBV12-4; abundance: once; d_gene: .; j_gene: TRBJ1-2; CDR3aa: CASSLDNYGYTF; CDR3nt: TGTGCCAGCAGTTTAGACAATTATGGCTACACCTTC
len: 16; v_gene: TRBV9; abundance: once; d_gene: .; j_gene: TRBJ2-7; CDR3aa: CASSVGDRPPLWEQYF; CDR3nt: TGTGCCAGCAGCGTGGGCGACAGGCCCCCACTGTGGGAGCAGTACTTC
len: 14; v_gene: TRBV10-1; abundance: .; d_gene: .; j_gene: TRBJ2-5; CDR3aa: CASSESAGQETQYF; CDR3nt: TGCGCCAGCAGTGAGTCGGCAGGGCAAGAGACCCAGTACTTC
len: 15; v_gene: TRBV18; abundance: .; d_gene: TRBD1; j_gene: TRBJ1-2; CDR3aa: CASSQGQASGDGYTF; CDR3nt: TGTGCCAGCTCACAAGGACAGGCCTCGGGAGACGGCTACACCTTC
len: 15; v_gene: TRBV27; abundance: few; d_gene: .; j_gene: TRBJ2-7; CDR3aa: CASSAQGFPYYEQYF; CDR3nt: TGTGCCAGCAGCGCTCAGGGGTTTCCCTACTACGAGCAGTACTTC
len: 14; v_gene: TRBV24-1; abundance: .; d_gene: .; j_gene: TRBJ2-5; CDR3aa: CATSESGVGETQYF; CDR3nt: TGTGCCACCAGTGAGTCAGGGGTCGGGGAGACCCAGTACTTC
len: 17; v_gene: TRBV19; abundance: .; d_gene: TRBD2; j_gene: TRBJ2-3; CDR3aa: CATRGTSAEGSTDTQYF; CDR3nt: TGTGCCACTCGCGGGACTAGCGCAGAAGGGAGCACAGATACGCAGTATTTT
len: 13; v_gene: TRBV6-1; abundance: few; d_gene: .; j_gene: TRBJ2-1; CDR3aa: CASSEGIGSRQFF; CDR3nt: TGTGCCAGCAGTGAAGGAATTGGCTCAAGGCAGTTCTTC
len: 14; v_gene: TRBV28; abundance: .; d_gene: TRBD2; j_gene: TRBJ2-7; CDR3aa: CATQFSGRDYEQYF; CDR3nt: TGTGCGACACAATTTAGCGGGAGGGACTACGAGCAGTACTTC
len: 15; v_gene: TRBV24-1; abundance: many; d_gene: .; j_gene: TRBJ2-3; CDR3aa: CAPTERGNVADTQYF; CDR3nt: TGTGCCCCGACCGAAAGGGGTAATGTTGCAGATACGCAGTATTTT
len: 11; v_gene: TRBV19; abundance: .; d_gene: .; j_gene: TRBJ2-1; CDR3aa: CASTTQDEQFF; CDR3nt: TGTGCCAGTACCACCCAGGATGAGCAGTTCTTC
len: 14; v_gene: TRBV19; abundance: .; d_gene: TRBD2; j_gene: TRBJ2-3; CDR3aa: CASSIDTRLAAQYF; CDR3nt: TGTGCCAGTAGTATCGATACCCGACTAGCCGCGCAGTATTTT
len: 15; v_gene: TRBV2; abundance: .; d_gene: TRBD2; j_gene: TRBJ2-7; CDR3aa: CASSEQWLAVLGQYF; CDR3nt: TGTGCCAGCAGTGAACAATGGCTAGCGGTTTTGGGGCAGTACTTC
len: 15; v_gene: TRBV11-1; abundance: .; d_gene: TRBD2; j_gene: TRBJ2-2; CDR3aa: CASSTSGEGHGELFF; CDR3nt: TGTGCCAGCAGCACTAGCGGAGAGGGTCACGGGGAGCTGTTTTTT
len: 12; v_gene: TRBV2; abundance: .; d_gene: .; j_gene: TRBJ1-2; CDR3aa: CASGTGRYGYTF; CDR3nt: TGTGCCAGCGGTACAGGGCGCTATGGCTACACCTTC
len: 16; v_gene: TRBV7-8; abundance: .; d_gene: TRBD2; j_gene: TRBJ2-2; CDR3aa: CASSLVAGGRTGELFF; CDR3nt: TGTGCCAGCAGCTTAGTGGCGGGGGGGCGCACCGGGGAGCTGTTTTTT
len: 15; v_gene: TRBV6-6; abundance: .; d_gene: TRBD1; j_gene: TRBJ2-7; CDR3aa: CASSYNRDRAYEQYF; CDR3nt: TGTGCCAGCAGTTACAATCGGGACAGGGCCTACGAGCAGTACTTC
len: 15; v_gene: TRBV7-8; abundance: .; d_gene: .; j_gene: TRBJ2-5; CDR3aa: CASSLLFGGQETQYF; CDR3nt: TGTGCCAGCAGCTTATTATTTGGGGGGCAAGAGACCCAGTACTTC